This TCR beta chain was profiled in a study of OX40 agonist ivuxolimab in advanced cancers. Study in general: Patients' therapy was ivuxolimab, an antibody that acts as an agonist of OX40 (CD134). Study observations and caveats: Both CD4+ and CD8+ T cell populations in blood had undergone clonal expansion by week 6 at 0.1 to 3.0 mg/kg.

Autoimmune disease history or systemic immunosuppression led to patients being barred. Samples of blood were obtained at baseline, on cycle 4 day 1, and on cycle 7 day 1. The method was immunoSEQ multiplex PCR; TCRdb's version includes in-frame clones alone and lacks a portion of them. The table has 150,000 to 190,000 clones, 94% seen once. Comment on this clone: What it binds is unknown.

V was pared by 1 base and J by 11 bases, with 14 bases between. Germline V gene lookup returns CDR1 SGHNT and CDR2 YENEEA. This CDR3 contains 13 residues. This receptor was taken from an adult with an advanced solid tumor such as melanoma, head and neck, liver or kidney cancer. The chain joins TRBV11-3 to TRBJ1-1; D remains ambiguous. This material consisted of CD4+ or CD8+ T cells sorted from blood, taken in a trial of the OX40 agonist ivuxolimab. The CDR3 DNA is TGTGCCAGCAGCTTAGGGGAGGGTTCTGTGGCTTTCTTT. This codes for CASSLGEGSVAFF.